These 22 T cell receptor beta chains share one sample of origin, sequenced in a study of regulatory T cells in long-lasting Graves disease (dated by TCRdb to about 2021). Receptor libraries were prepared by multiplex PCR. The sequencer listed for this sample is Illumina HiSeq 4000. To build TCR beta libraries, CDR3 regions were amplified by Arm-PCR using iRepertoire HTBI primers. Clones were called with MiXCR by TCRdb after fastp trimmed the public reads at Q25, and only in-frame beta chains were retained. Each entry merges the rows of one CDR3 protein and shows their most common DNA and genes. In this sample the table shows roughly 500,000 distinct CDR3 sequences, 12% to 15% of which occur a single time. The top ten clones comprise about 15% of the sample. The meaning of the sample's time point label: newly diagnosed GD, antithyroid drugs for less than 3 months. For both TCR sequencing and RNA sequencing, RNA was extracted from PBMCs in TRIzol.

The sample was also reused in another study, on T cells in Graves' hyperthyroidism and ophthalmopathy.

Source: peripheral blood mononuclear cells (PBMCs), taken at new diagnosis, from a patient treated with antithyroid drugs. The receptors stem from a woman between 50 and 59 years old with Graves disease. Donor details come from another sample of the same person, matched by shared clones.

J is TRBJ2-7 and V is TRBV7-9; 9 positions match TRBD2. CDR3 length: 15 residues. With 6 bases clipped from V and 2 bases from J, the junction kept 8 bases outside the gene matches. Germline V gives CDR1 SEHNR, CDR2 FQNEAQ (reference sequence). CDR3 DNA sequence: TGTGCCAGCAGTGCGACGGTAGCGGGAGCCTACGAGCAGTACTTC. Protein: CASSATVAGAYEQYF.

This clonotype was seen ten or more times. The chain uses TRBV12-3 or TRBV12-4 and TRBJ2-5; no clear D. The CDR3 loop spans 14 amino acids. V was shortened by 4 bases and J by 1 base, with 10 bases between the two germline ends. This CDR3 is CASSYPGTQETQYF. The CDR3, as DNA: TGTGCCAGCAGTTACCCGGGCACCCAAGAGACCCAGTACTTC.

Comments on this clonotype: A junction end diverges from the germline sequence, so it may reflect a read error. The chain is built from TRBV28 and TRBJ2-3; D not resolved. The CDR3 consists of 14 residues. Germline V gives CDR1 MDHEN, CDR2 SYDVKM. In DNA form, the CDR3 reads TGTGTCAGCAGTTTCGGCTCCACCGCAGATACGCAGTATTTT. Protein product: CVSSFGSTADTQYF.

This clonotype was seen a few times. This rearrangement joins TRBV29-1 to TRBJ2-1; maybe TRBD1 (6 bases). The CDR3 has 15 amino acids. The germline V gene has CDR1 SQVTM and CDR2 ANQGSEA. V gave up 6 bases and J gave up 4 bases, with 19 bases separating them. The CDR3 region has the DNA TGCAGCGTGATAACAGGGCCAGCTAATTACAATGAGCAGTTCTTC. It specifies CSVITGPANYNEQFF.

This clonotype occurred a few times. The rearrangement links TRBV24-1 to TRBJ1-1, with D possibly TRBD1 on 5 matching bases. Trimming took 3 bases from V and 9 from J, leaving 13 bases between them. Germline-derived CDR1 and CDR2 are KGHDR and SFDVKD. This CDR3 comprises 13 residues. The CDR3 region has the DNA TGTGCCACCAGTGATCCCAATGGGGGGAAAGCTTTCTTT. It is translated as CATSDPNGGKAFF.

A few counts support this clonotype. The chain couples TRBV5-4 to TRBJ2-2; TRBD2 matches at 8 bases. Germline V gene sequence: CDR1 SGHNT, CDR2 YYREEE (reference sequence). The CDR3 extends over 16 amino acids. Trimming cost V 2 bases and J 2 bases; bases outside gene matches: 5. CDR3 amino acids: CASSFGLAGNTGELFF. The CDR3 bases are TGTGCCAGCAGCTTCGGCCTAGCGGGCAACACCGGGGAGCTGTTTTTT.

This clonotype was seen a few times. The CDR3: CASQFGRGPYEQYF. The DNA of the CDR3 is TGTGCCAGCCAATTTGGCAGGGGACCCTACGAGCAGTACTTC. The chain employs TRBV28 and TRBJ2-7; perhaps TRBD1 as D (6 bases). Germline CDR1 MDHEN, CDR2 SYDVKM. V lost 8 bases, J lost 2 bases, and 16 bases lay in between. The CDR3 is 14 amino acids.

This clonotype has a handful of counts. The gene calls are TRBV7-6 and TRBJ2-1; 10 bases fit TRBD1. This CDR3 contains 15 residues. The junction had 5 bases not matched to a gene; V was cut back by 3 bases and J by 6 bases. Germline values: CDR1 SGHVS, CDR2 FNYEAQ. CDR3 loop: CASSFSGTGVNEQFF. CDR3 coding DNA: TGTGCCAGCAGCTTCTCCGGGACAGGGGTCAATGAGCAGTTCTTC. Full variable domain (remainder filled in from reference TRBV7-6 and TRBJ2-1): GAGVSQSPRYKVTKRGQDVALRCDPISGHVSLYWYRQALGQGPEFLTYFNYEAQQDKSGLPNDRFSAERPEGSISTLTIQRTEQRDSAMYRCASSFSGTGVNEQFFGPGTRLTVL.

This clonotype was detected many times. This chain's CDR3 is CASSPGGPQATQYF. The CDR3 DNA follows: TGCGCCAGCAGCCCAGGAGGGCCCCAAGCTACGCAGTATTTT. The chain joins TRBV5-1 to TRBJ2-3; possibly TRBD2 for D (6 bases). Per germline, CDR1 SGHRS and CDR2 YFSETQ. The V and J ends lost 4 bases and 8 bases respectively, with 17 bases between them. This CDR3 comprises 14 residues.

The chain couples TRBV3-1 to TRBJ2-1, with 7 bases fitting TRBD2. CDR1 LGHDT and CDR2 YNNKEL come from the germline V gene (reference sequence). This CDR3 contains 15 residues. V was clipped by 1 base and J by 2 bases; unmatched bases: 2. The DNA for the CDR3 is TGTGCCAGCAGCCAAGGGGGGGGGACCTACAATGAGCAGTTCTTC. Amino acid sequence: CASSQGGGTYNEQFF.

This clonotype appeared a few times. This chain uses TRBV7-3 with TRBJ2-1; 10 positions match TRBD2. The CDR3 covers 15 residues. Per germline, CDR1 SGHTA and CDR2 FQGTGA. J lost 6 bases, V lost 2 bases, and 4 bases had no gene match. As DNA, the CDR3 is TGTGCCAGCAGCTTATCTAGCGGGAGAGGCAATGAGCAGTTCTTC. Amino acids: CASSLSSGRGNEQFF.

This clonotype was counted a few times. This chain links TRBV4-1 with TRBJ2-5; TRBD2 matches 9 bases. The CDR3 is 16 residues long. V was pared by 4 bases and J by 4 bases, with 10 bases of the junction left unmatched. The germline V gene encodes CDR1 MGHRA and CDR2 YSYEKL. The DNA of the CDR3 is TGCGCCAGCAGCCTTCGTGGTAGCGGGAGTTTAGAGACCCAGTACTTC. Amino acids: CASSLRGSGSLETQYF.

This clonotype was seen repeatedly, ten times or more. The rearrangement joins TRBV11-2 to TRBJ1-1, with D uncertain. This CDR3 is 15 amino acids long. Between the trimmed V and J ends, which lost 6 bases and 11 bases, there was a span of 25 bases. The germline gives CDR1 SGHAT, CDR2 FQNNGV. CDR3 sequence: CASRLTPRRKKVAFF. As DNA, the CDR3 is TGTGCCAGCAGGTTAACGCCGCGCCGAAAGAAAGTGGCTTTCTTT. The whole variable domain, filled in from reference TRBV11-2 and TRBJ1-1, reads EAGVAQSPRYKIIEKRQSVAFWCNPISGHATLYWYQQILGQGPKLLIQFQNNGVVDDSQLPKDRFSAERLKGVDSTLKIQPAKLEDSAVYLCASRLTPRRKKVAFFGQGTRLTVV.

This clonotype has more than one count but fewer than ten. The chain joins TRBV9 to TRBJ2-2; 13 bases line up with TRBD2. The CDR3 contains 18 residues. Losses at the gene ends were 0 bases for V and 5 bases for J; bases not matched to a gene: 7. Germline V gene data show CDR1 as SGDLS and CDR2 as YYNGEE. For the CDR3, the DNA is TGTGCCAGCAGCGTAGAACTAGCGGGAGGGCCGGGGACCGGGGAGCTGTTTTTT. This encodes CASSVELAGGPGTGELFF.

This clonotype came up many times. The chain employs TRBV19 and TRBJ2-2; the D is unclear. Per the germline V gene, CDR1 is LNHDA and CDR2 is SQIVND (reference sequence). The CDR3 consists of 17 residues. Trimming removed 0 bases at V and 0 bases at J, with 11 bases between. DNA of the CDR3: TGTGCCAGTAGTATAGATACAGTACTCGCGAACACCGGGGAGCTGTTTTTT. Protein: CASSIDTVLANTGELFF.

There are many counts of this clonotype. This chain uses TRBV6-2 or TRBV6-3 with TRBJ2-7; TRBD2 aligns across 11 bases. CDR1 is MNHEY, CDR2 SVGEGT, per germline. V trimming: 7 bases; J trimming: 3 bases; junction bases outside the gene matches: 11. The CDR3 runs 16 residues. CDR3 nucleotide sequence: TGTGCCAGCATGATCACTAGCGGGAGTCTGCTCTACGAGCAGTACTTC. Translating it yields CASMITSGSLLYEQYF.

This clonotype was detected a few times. CDR3 bases: TGCGCCAGCAGGGGGGGGACAGATTACGAGCAGTACTTC. It specifies CASRGGTDYEQYF. The J gene is TRBJ2-7, the V gene TRBV5-1; either TRBD1 or TRBD2 may supply D (7 bases each). Germline V lookup: CDR1 SGHRS, CDR2 YFSETQ. This CDR3 has 13 amino acids. The ends were cut back, 5 bases at V and 4 bases at J, with 13 bases in the middle.

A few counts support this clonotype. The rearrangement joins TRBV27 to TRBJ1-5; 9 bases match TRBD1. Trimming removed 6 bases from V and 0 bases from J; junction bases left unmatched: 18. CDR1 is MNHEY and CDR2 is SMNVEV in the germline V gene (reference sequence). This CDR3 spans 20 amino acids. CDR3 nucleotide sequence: TGTGCCAGCAGGAAACAACGACCGGGACAGGGCTCTTATAGCAATCAGCCCCAGCATTTT. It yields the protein CASRKQRPGQGSYSNQPQHF.

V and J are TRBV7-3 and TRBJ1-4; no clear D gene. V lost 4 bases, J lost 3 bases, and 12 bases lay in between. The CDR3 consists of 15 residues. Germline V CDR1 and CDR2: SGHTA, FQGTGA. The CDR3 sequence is CASSSYSSPNEKLFF. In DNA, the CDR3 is TGTGCCAGCAGCTCCTACAGCTCCCCTAATGAAAAACTGTTTTTT. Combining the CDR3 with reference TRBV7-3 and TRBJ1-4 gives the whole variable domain GAGVSQTPSNKVTEKGKYVELRCDPISGHTALYWYRQSLGQGPEFLIYFQGTGAADDSGLPNDRFFAVRPEGSVSTLKIQRTERGDSAVYLCASSSYSSPNEKLFFGSGTQLSVL.

The CDR3 is CASSLVPNSGMVEQYF. The CDR3 DNA follows: TGTGCCAGCAGCCTAGTCCCGAATAGCGGGATGGTTGAGCAGTACTTC. V and J are TRBV9 and TRBJ2-7; 8 bases align to TRBD2. The CDR3 totals 16 residues. J gave up 7 bases and V 4 bases, and 16 bases lay outside the gene matches. Germline-derived CDR1 and CDR2 are SGDLS and YYNGEE.

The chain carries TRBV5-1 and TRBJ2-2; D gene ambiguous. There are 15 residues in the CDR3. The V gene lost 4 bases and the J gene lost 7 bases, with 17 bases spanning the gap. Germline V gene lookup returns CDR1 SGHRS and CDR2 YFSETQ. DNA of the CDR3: TGCGCCAGCAGCACGGGCCAAGGGCCCGGCGGGGAGCTGTTTTTT. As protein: CASSTGQGPGGELFF.

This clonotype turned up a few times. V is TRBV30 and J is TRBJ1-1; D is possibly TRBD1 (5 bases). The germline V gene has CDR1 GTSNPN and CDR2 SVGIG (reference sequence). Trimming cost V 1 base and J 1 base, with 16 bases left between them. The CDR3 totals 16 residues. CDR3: CAWSGGGTGSNTEAFF. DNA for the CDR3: TGTGCCTGGAGTGGGGGGGGGACGGGGTCGAACACTGAAGCTTTCTTT.